The following is a T cell receptor (beta chain) sequence with its context. Enrolled during active infection, Seattle patients were then followed longitudinally. The data were obtained in a study of blood T cell repertoires in COVID-19. Study-level information: Material from acute and convalescent COVID-19 was sourced from the United States, Italy and Spain. From T cells, B-cell-depleted T cells, or PBMCs came the material, which was cDNA or gDNA.

Trimming removed 2 bases from V and 6 bases from J; junction bases left unmatched: 3. Per the germline V gene, CDR1 is SGHRS and CDR2 is YFSETQ. CDR3 size: 14 residues. In the original processing: It was from reference gene primer amplification that nucleated cell counts were estimated. Sequencing used immunoSEQ multiplex PCR; TCRdb keeps in-frame clones, though not all of them. D and trimming come from the DNA, and the V and J calls and clone size come from that table. Of 300,000 to 400,000 clones in the sample, less than 90% were seen once. The clonotype comes from an older woman with COVID-19, enrolled during active disease. J is TRBJ2-1 and V is TRBV5-1; 9 bases align to TRBD1. Sequencing was carried out using peripheral blood. Written as DNA, the CDR3 is TGCGCCAGCAGCTTACAGGGGGCCCTCAATGAGCAGTTCTTC. Translation: CASSLQGALNEQFF.